The clone carrying this TCR beta chain has a single count. This sample is drawn from a study of shared clonotypes between healthy human individuals. Study context: Researchers assigned three CD4 naive, three CD4 memory, two CD8 naive and one CD8 memory plate to each donor.

Every donor was a Caucasian adult from Nashville, Tennessee. Looked up from germline, CDR1 is SGHNT and CDR2 is YYREEE (reference sequence). The CDR3 has 13 residues. The ends were cut back, 0 bases at V and 6 bases at J, with 9 bases in the middle. In the original workflow: Junction-only sequences without quality scores came from ImmunoSEQ, so filtering differed. Assay used: immunoSEQ multiplex PCR; TCRdb lists only in-frame clones, some missing. V, J and clone size were drawn from that table, and D and trimming were deduced from the DNA. This sample yields about 380,000 clones, of which about 96% are seen a single time; about 0.32% belongs to the top ten.

The clonotype originates from a man between 25 and 39 years old in good health. The source material was memory CD8+ T cells sorted from blood. Subset noted: CD45RO+ cells pooled with CCR7-negative TemRA cells. The chain is built from TRBV5-4 and TRBJ1-2, with no clear D. CDR3 sequence: CASSLVSRNGYTF. CDR3 sequence (DNA): TGTGCCAGCAGCTTGGTATCACGGAATGGCTACACCTTC.